This note documents a single T cell receptor beta chain sequence. Its matching antigen is unknown. The CDR3 contains 15 residues. V was pared by 5 bases and J by 7 bases, with 17 bases between. Germline-derived CDR1 and CDR2 are SEHNR and FQNEAQ (reference sequence). H&E slides confirmed each diagnosis, reviewed by two pathologists independently. The record originates from a study of immune evolution from preneoplasia to lung adenocarcinoma. Findings and caveats of the study: Top clone frequencies peaked in normal lung, apparently declining through invasive adenocarcinoma.

The repertoire was sequenced with immunoSEQ multiplex PCR; TCRdb's copy has only in-frame clones and lacks some. The sample shows about 5,200 clones, over 60% of them seen only once. The sample comprised FFPE normal lung tissue adjacent to the tumor. This clonotype was obtained from a person in their sixties or seventies with lung adenocarcinoma. This chain joins TRBV7-9 and TRBJ1-4; no clear D gene. CDR3 sequence (DNA): TGTGCCAGCAGCATCATGCAACTACAGCCTGAAAAACTGTTTTTT. Protein: CASSIMQLQPEKLFF.